The 16 T cell receptor beta chains presented below share a single source sample, sequenced in a study of blood T cell repertoires in COVID-19. Data came from immunoSEQ multiplex PCR; TCRdb stores just in-frame clones and leaves some out. Of fewer than 110,000 clones in the sample, less than 90% are singletons; the top ten hold 5% to 7.5%. The sequenced sample was peripheral blood. These receptors were obtained from a human donor in a cohort sampled during active COVID-19.

This clone was found once. The chain recombines TRBV11-2 with TRBJ2-1; 8 bases line up with TRBD2. The germline V gene encodes CDR1 SGHAT and CDR2 FQNNGV. The J segment lost 4 bases and the V segment lost 5 bases, leaving 7 bases of the junction unmatched. The CDR3 loop spans 15 amino acids. As DNA, the CDR3 is TGTGCCAGCAGCCTACTAGCGGCGCTATACAATGAGCAGTTCTTC. Its protein product is CASSLLAALYNEQFF. Drawing the rest from reference TRBV11-2 and TRBJ2-1, the complete variable domain is EAGVAQSPRYKIIEKRQSVAFWCNPISGHATLYWYQQILGQGPKLLIQFQNNGVVDDSQLPKDRFSAERLKGVDSTLKIQPAKLEDSAVYLCASSLLAALYNEQFFGPGTRLTVL.

The chain joins TRBV11-2 to TRBJ1-1; D gene ambiguous. The V end was cut by 5 bases, the J end by 1 base, with 8 bases between. The CDR3 is 13 residues long. Germline loops: CDR1 SGHAT, CDR2 FQNNGV. CDR3 sequence reads: CASSLTPNTEAFF. The CDR3 DNA follows: TGTGCCAGCAGCCTGACACCGAACACTGAAGCTTTCTTT. The entire variable domain, with the rest obtained from reference TRBV11-2 and TRBJ1-1, is as follows: EAGVAQSPRYKIIEKRQSVAFWCNPISGHATLYWYQQILGQGPKLLIQFQNNGVVDDSQLPKDRFSAERLKGVDSTLKIQPAKLEDSAVYLCASSLTPNTEAFFGQGTRLTVV.

This clone was seen just once. The rearrangement joins TRBV19 to TRBJ1-3, with no clear D. The CDR3 consists of 11 residues. V lost 10 bases and J lost 4, with 8 bases in between. Germline V gives CDR1 LNHDA, CDR2 SQIVND (reference sequence). The CDR3 DNA reads TGTGCCATCTCCTACGGAAACACCATATATTTT. It is translated as CAISYGNTIYF.

The chain employs TRBV5-1 and TRBJ1-6; D possibly corresponds to TRBD1 (6 bases). Germline V CDR1 and CDR2: SGHRS, YFSETQ. CDR3 length: 13 residues. Trimming cost V 5 bases and J 6 bases, with 9 bases left between them. CDR3 residues: CASRVGGNSPLHF. As DNA, the CDR3 is TGCGCCAGCAGGGTAGGGGGTAATTCACCCCTCCACTTT.

The chain has TRBV28 and TRBJ2-7, with TRBD1 identical over 9 bases. Germline V lookup: CDR1 MDHEN, CDR2 SYDVKM. The CDR3 extends over 14 amino acids. V shed 3 bases and J 4 bases; nucleotides not matched to a gene: 4. Here the CDR3 DNA reads TGTGCCAGCAGTTTCGTGACAGGGGGTTACGAGCAGTACTTC. It is translated as CASSFVTGGYEQYF.

The chain couples TRBV10-3 to TRBJ2-2; TRBD2 aligns across 14 bases. V dropped 6 bases and J dropped 2; count of bases not matched to a gene: 5. This CDR3 spans 17 amino acids. Germline V gene lookup returns CDR1 ENHRY and CDR2 SYGVKD. In DNA form, the CDR3 reads TGTGCCATCAGGTCCGGGACTAGCGGGGGAAACACCGGGGAGCTGTTTTTT. This sequence encodes CAIRSGTSGGNTGELFF.

V gene TRBV11-3 combines with J gene TRBJ2-5, with D uncertain. Germline assignment: CDR1 SGHNT and CDR2 YENEEA. This CDR3 has 13 residues. Trimming removed 1 base at V and 5 bases at J, with 8 bases between. The CDR3 nucleotides are TGTGCCAGCAGCTTAGGTCGTTCCGAGACCCAGTACTTC. Protein product: CASSLGRSETQYF.

This rearrangement joins TRBV2 to TRBJ2-1; 8 positions match TRBD2. V shed 7 bases and J 6 bases; nucleotides not matched to a gene: 2. CDR3 size: 12 residues. Looked up from germline, CDR1 is SNHLY and CDR2 is FYNNEI. The CDR3 region is CASILAGNEQFF. CDR3 DNA: TGTGCCAGCATTCTAGCGGGCAATGAGCAGTTCTTC.

On this clone itself: Sequence at one end of the junction differs from germline and may be a read error. J is TRBJ2-7 and V is TRBV3-1 (or the pseudogene TRBV3-2); 7 nucleotides align to TRBD1. This CDR3 is 14 amino acids long. The germline CDR1 and CDR2 sequences are LGHDT and YNNKEL (reference sequence). CDR3 nucleotide sequence: TGTGCCAGCAGCCTGGGGACGGTCACCGGGACAGTAAACTTC. Encoded protein: CASSLGTVTGTVNF.

The chain combines TRBV6-6 with TRBJ1-1; unclear D gene. CDR3 length: 12 residues. Per germline, CDR1 MNHNY and CDR2 SVGAGI (reference sequence). Trimming took off 0 bases at V and 7 bases at J, with 6 bases between the two ends. CDR3 residues: CASSYSQDEAFF. The DNA of the CDR3 is TGTGCCAGCAGTTACTCCCAGGATGAAGCTTTCTTT.

This chain joins TRBV13 and TRBJ1-1, with D possibly being TRBD1 (5 bases). The V gene's germline CDR1 is PRHDT and CDR2 FYEKMQ (reference sequence). Trimming removed 0 bases from V and 1 base from J, with 12 bases in between. This CDR3 spans 16 amino acids. CDR3 bases: TGTGCCAGCAGCTTAGGGCAGGGTACCAAGAACACTGAAGCTTTCTTT. Residues: CASSLGQGTKNTEAFF. The full variable domain, its missing parts supplied by reference TRBV13 and TRBJ1-1, is AAGVIQSPRHLIKEKRETATLKCYPIPRHDTVYWYQQGPGQDPQFLISFYEKMQSDKGSIPDRFSAQQFSDYHSELNMSSLELGDSALYFCASSLGQGTKNTEAFFGQGTRLTVV.

V is TRBV9 and J is TRBJ2-7, with 9 positions matching TRBD2. Germline values: CDR1 SGDLS, CDR2 YYNGEE. V lost 0 bases, J lost 5 bases, and 9 bases stayed unmatched. There are 16 residues in the CDR3. The CDR3 reads CASSVGGREGPHEQYF. Here the CDR3 DNA reads TGTGCCAGCAGCGTAGGGGGGCGGGAGGGCCCCCACGAGCAGTACTTC.

The J gene is TRBJ1-1, the V gene TRBV6-5, with 8 bases aligning to TRBD1. The germline V gene encodes CDR1 MNHEY and CDR2 SVGAGI. This CDR3 contains 16 residues. V shed 0 bases, J shed 2 bases, and the junction held 5 bases outside the gene matches. CDR3 sequence: CASSYSPDRGNTEAFF. As DNA, the CDR3 is TGTGCCAGCAGTTACTCGCCCGACAGGGGAAACACTGAAGCTTTCTTT.

The V and J genes are TRBV4-1 and TRBJ2-7; possibly TRBD1 for D (7 bases). Germline CDR1 MGHRA, CDR2 YSYEKL. The CDR3 has 14 residues. V lost 5 bases and J 0 bases, leaving 11 bases between the germline ends. The CDR3 is CASSSGGLSYEQYF. In nucleotides, the CDR3 is TGCGCCAGCAGCTCAGGGGGGCTCTCCTACGAGCAGTACTTC.

This chain joins TRBV6-1 and TRBJ2-5, with D unresolved. The CDR3 extends over 12 amino acids. Germline-derived CDR1 and CDR2 are MNHNS and SASEGT. V was trimmed by 2 bases and J by 4 bases, leaving 5 bases between them. The CDR3 nucleotides are TGTGCCAGCAGTGAAATGCGAGAGACCCAGTACTTC. Translation gives CASSEMRETQYF.

This chain links TRBV5-4 with TRBJ2-3, with TRBD1 matching over 9 bases. With V trimmed by 4 bases and J by 0 bases, 3 bases remained unmatched. Germline-derived CDR1 and CDR2 are SGHNT and YYREEE (reference sequence). CDR3 length: 15 residues. CDR3 protein: CASSTGTGSTDTQYF. Here the CDR3 DNA reads TGTGCCAGCAGCACTGGGACAGGGAGCACAGATACGCAGTATTTT.